Presented here are 2 T cell receptor beta chains from one specimen sequenced in a study of yellow fever vaccine responses in identical twins. Each CDR3 protein is one row after TCRdb ran MiXCR on the RT-PCR reads. The data contain roughly 10,000 distinct CDR3 sequences, less than 90% of them singletons. The sequences come from T cells from blood (PBMCs), unsorted or a sorted subset (not recorded which), collected before or after yellow fever vaccination (not recorded which). These receptors were collected from a woman aged 18-29 years who received the yellow fever vaccine.

This chain connects TRBV5-1 to TRBJ2-1; D unclear. The CDR3 contains 14 residues. Trimming left V 0 bases short and J 4 bases short, with 8 bases between. In germline, CDR1 is SGHRS, CDR2 YFSETQ. Here the CDR3 reads CASSLEDLYNEQFF. The DNA of the CDR3 is TGCGCCAGCAGCTTGGAAGACTTGTACAATGAGCAGTTCTTC.

Here the CDR3 reads CASSRRAHANEKLFF. The CDR3 DNA follows: TGTGCCAGCAGCCGACGGGCCCACGCAAATGAAAAACTGTTTTTT. V is TRBV11-2 and J is TRBJ1-4, with D hard to call. The CDR3 covers 15 residues. V was trimmed by 5 bases and J by 5 bases, leaving 15 bases between them. Germline CDR1 is SGHAT and CDR2 is FQNNGV. Complete variable domain (other parts from reference TRBV11-2 and TRBJ1-4): EAGVAQSPRYKIIEKRQSVAFWCNPISGHATLYWYQQILGQGPKLLIQFQNNGVVDDSQLPKDRFSAERLKGVDSTLKIQPAKLEDSAVYLCASSRRAHANEKLFFGSGTQLSVL.